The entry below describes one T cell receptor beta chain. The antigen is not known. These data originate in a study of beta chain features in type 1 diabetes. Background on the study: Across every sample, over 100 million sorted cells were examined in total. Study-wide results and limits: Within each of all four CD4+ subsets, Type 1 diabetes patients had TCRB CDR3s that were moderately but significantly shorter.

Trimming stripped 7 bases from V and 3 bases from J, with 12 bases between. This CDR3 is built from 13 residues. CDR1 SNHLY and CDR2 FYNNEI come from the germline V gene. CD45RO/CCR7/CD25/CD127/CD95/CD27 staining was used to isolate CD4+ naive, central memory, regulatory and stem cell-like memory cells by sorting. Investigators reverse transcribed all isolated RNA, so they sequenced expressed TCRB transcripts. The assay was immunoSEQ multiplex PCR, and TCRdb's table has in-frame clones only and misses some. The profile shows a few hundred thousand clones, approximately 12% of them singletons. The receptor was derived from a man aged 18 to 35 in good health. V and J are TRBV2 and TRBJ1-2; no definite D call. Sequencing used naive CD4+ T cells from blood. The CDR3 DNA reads TGTGCCAGCACAGGCACTCTGGACTATGGCTACACCTTC. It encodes CASTGTLDYGYTF.